This is a list of T cell receptor beta chains from one sample in a study of shared clonotypes between healthy human individuals. Data came from immunoSEQ multiplex PCR; TCRdb stores just in-frame clones and leaves some out. The table lists about 2 million clones, roughly 94% of them singletons. The specimen sequenced was naive CD4+ T cells sorted from blood. The receptors stem from a young man in good health. The CDR3 runs from the conserved cysteine through the conserved F or W. D genes are given only for firm matches. Clone size is stated in some rows and not others, as once, few, many or a class when expanded.

j_gene: TRBJ1-1
abundance: .
v_gene: TRBV30
d_gene: .
CDR3aa: CAWSRQNMNTEAFF
CDR3nt: TGTGCCTGGAGTAGACAGAACATGAACACTGAAGCTTTCTTT

j_gene: TRBJ2-2
abundance: once
v_gene: TRBV5-4
d_gene: .
CDR3aa: CASSLAVGNTGELFF
CDR3nt: TGTGCCAGCAGCTTGGCCGTGGGTAACACCGGGGAGCTGTTTTTT

j_gene: TRBJ2-7
abundance: .
v_gene: TRBV5-1
d_gene: TRBD1
CDR3aa: CASSSDREGGEQYF
CDR3nt: TGCGCCAGCAGCTCGGACAGGGAAGGAGGCGAGCAGTACTTC

j_gene: TRBJ1-1
abundance: .
v_gene: TRBV14
d_gene: .
CDR3aa: CASSQDLGRNTEAFF
CDR3nt: TGTGCCAGCAGCCAAGATCTGGGCCGAAACACTGAAGCTTTCTTT

j_gene: TRBJ1-4
abundance: .
v_gene: TRBV10-3
d_gene: .
CDR3aa: CAISDSVEKLFF
CDR3nt: TGTGCCATCAGTGATTCGGTAGAAAAACTGTTTTTT

j_gene: TRBJ1-1
abundance: .
v_gene: TRBV7-3
d_gene: .
CDR3aa: CASSQQGASTEAFF
CDR3nt: TGTGCCAGCAGCCAACAGGGAGCGTCCACTGAAGCTTTCTTT

j_gene: TRBJ2-3
abundance: .
v_gene: TRBV5-1
d_gene: .
CDR3aa: CAAVWLGTDTQYF
CDR3nt: TGCGCCGCCGTTTGGTTGGGCACAGATACGCAGTATTTT

j_gene: TRBJ1-1
abundance: .
v_gene: TRBV10-3
d_gene: .
CDR3aa: CAITVGAEAFF
CDR3nt: TGTGCCATCACCGTCGGGGCTGAAGCTTTCTTT

j_gene: TRBJ1-2
abundance: .
v_gene: TRBV5-1
d_gene: .
CDR3aa: CASSPDTGTTIAEGYTF
CDR3nt: TGCGCCAGCAGCCCTGACACCGGGACAACTATAGCGGAAGGCTACACCTTC

j_gene: TRBJ2-5
abundance: .
v_gene: TRBV7-2
d_gene: .
CDR3aa: CASSQMGAGGETQYF
CDR3nt: TGTGCCAGCAGCCAAATGGGGGCGGGTGGAGAGACCCAGTACTTC

j_gene: TRBJ2-7
abundance: once
v_gene: TRBV9
d_gene: .
CDR3aa: CASSVGDVRDEQYF
CDR3nt: TGTGCCAGCAGCGTCGGTGACGTTCGCGACGAGCAGTACTTC

j_gene: TRBJ1-5
abundance: .
v_gene: TRBV7-9
d_gene: .
CDR3aa: CASSLNQKHGVNQPQHF
CDR3nt: TGTGCCAGCAGCTTGAACCAGAAACATGGGGTAAATCAGCCCCAGCATTTT

j_gene: TRBJ1-1
abundance: .
v_gene: TRBV5-1
d_gene: .
CDR3aa: CASSQDGEAFF
CDR3nt: TGCGCCAGCAGTCAGGATGGGGAAGCTTTCTTT

j_gene: TRBJ2-7
abundance: .
v_gene: TRBV19
d_gene: TRBD1
CDR3aa: CASSHIGTGAYEQYF
CDR3nt: TGTGCCAGTAGTCATATCGGGACAGGGGCCTACGAGCAGTACTTC

j_gene: TRBJ1-1
abundance: .
v_gene: TRBV11-2
d_gene: .
CDR3aa: CASSSRAGINTEAFF
CDR3nt: TGTGCCAGCAGCTCCCGAGCGGGGATCAACACTGAAGCTTTCTTT

j_gene: TRBJ1-4
abundance: .
v_gene: TRBV2
d_gene: .
CDR3aa: CASSVGGIREKLFF
CDR3nt: TGTGCCAGCAGTGTGGGGGGGATACGCGAAAAACTGTTTTTT

j_gene: TRBJ2-1
abundance: .
v_gene: TRBV7-2
d_gene: .
CDR3aa: CASTPGLPRNEQFF
CDR3nt: TGTGCCAGCACCCCGGGACTCCCTAGGAATGAGCAGTTCTTC

j_gene: TRBJ2-7
abundance: .
v_gene: TRBV5-4
d_gene: TRBD2
CDR3aa: CASSFGLMGSGSMGEQYF
CDR3nt: TGTGCCAGCAGCTTTGGCCTAATGGGGAGCGGGAGTATGGGCGAGCAGTACTTC

j_gene: TRBJ1-1
abundance: .
v_gene: TRBV10-3
d_gene: TRBD1
CDR3aa: CAISEVNRGLTEAFF
CDR3nt: TGTGCCATCAGTGAAGTTAACAGGGGACTCACTGAAGCTTTCTTT

j_gene: TRBJ2-5
abundance: .
v_gene: TRBV2
d_gene: .
CDR3aa: CASRGEVAETQYF
CDR3nt: TGTGCCAGCAGGGGAGAGGTTGCGGAGACCCAGTACTTC

j_gene: TRBJ2-4
abundance: .
v_gene: TRBV5-1
d_gene: .
CDR3aa: CASKGQGNIQYF
CDR3nt: TGCGCCAGCAAAGGGCAGGGAAACATTCAGTACTTC

j_gene: TRBJ2-6
abundance: .
v_gene: TRBV5-8
d_gene: .
CDR3aa: CASSLGDRARSEGANVLTF
CDR3nt: TGTGCCAGCAGCTTGGGGGATAGGGCTCGGTCGGAAGGGGCCAACGTCCTGACTTTC

j_gene: TRBJ1-3
abundance: .
v_gene: TRBV7-2
d_gene: TRBD1
CDR3aa: CASSQQGPSGNTIYF
CDR3nt: TGTGCCAGCAGCCAACAGGGGCCCTCTGGAAACACCATATATTTT

j_gene: TRBJ1-6
abundance: .
v_gene: TRBV9
d_gene: .
CDR3aa: CASSGGIPANNSPLHF
CDR3nt: TGTGCCAGCAGCGGGGGGATTCCGGCTAATAATTCACCCCTCCACTTT

j_gene: TRBJ1-4
abundance: .
v_gene: TRBV10-1
d_gene: .
CDR3aa: CASSETGQEKLFF
CDR3nt: TGCGCCAGCAGTGAGACCGGACAAGAAAAACTGTTTTTT

j_gene: TRBJ2-2
abundance: .
v_gene: TRBV5-8
d_gene: .
CDR3aa: CASSLVEVTANTGELFF
CDR3nt: TGTGCCAGCAGCTTGGTGGAGGTGACCGCGAACACCGGGGAGCTGTTTTTT

j_gene: TRBJ1-1
abundance: .
v_gene: TRBV11-2
d_gene: .
CDR3aa: CASSLSMISASGVVTEAFF
CDR3nt: TGTGCCAGCAGCTTAAGTATGATTTCGGCTTCTGGGGTGGTTACTGAAGCTTTCTTT

j_gene: TRBJ2-2
abundance: .
v_gene: TRBV7-6
d_gene: .
CDR3aa: CASSFPRGDGTGELFF
CDR3nt: TGTGCCAGCAGCTTTCCGAGGGGAGATGGTACCGGGGAGCTGTTTTTT

j_gene: TRBJ2-7
abundance: .
v_gene: TRBV2
d_gene: .
CDR3aa: CASSEYGYEQYF
CDR3nt: TGTGCCAGCAGTGAATACGGCTACGAGCAGTACTTC

j_gene: TRBJ2-5
abundance: .
v_gene: TRBV10-3
d_gene: .
CDR3aa: CAISDARGGKETQYF
CDR3nt: TGTGCCATCAGTGACGCCAGGGGGGGCAAAGAGACCCAGTACTTC

j_gene: TRBJ1-3
abundance: .
v_gene: TRBV5-1
d_gene: .
CDR3aa: CASSLATDAGNTIYF
CDR3nt: TGCGCCAGCAGCTTGGCTACAGACGCAGGAAACACCATATATTTT

j_gene: TRBJ1-4
abundance: .
v_gene: TRBV6-6
d_gene: .
CDR3aa: CASKVSLNEKLFF
CDR3nt: TGTGCCAGCAAGGTTAGCCTTAATGAAAAACTGTTTTTT

j_gene: TRBJ1-5
abundance: few
v_gene: TRBV19
d_gene: .
CDR3aa: CASRFPGGDQPQHF
CDR3nt: TGTGCCAGTAGGTTTCCAGGAGGGGATCAGCCCCAGCATTTT

j_gene: TRBJ2-2
abundance: .
v_gene: TRBV5-1
d_gene: TRBD2
CDR3aa: CASSLPGGVAGGPGELFF
CDR3nt: TGCGCCAGCAGCCTTCCCGGAGGGGTAGCGGGAGGACCCGGGGAGCTGTTTTTT

j_gene: TRBJ1-1
abundance: .
v_gene: TRBV7-9
d_gene: .
CDR3aa: CASSTPQNTEAFF
CDR3nt: TGTGCCAGCAGCACCCCCCAGAACACTGAAGCTTTCTTT

j_gene: TRBJ1-6
abundance: .
v_gene: TRBV19
d_gene: TRBD1
CDR3aa: CASRPQQGYNSPLHF
CDR3nt: TGTGCCAGTAGACCGCAACAGGGGTATAATTCACCCCTCCACTTT

j_gene: TRBJ2-7
abundance: .
v_gene: TRBV5-4
d_gene: TRBD1
CDR3aa: CASSARTGLYEQYF
CDR3nt: TGTGCCAGCAGCGCACGGACAGGGCTCTACGAGCAGTACTTC

j_gene: TRBJ1-2
abundance: once
v_gene: TRBV6-1
d_gene: .
CDR3aa: CASSELDRDEFRYTF
CDR3nt: TGTGCCAGCAGTGAATTAGATAGGGACGAGTTTCGCTACACCTTC

j_gene: TRBJ2-7
abundance: .
v_gene: TRBV5-1
d_gene: TRBD1
CDR3aa: CASSPRQGALDEQYF
CDR3nt: TGCGCCAGCAGCCCGAGGCAGGGGGCGCTGGACGAGCAGTACTTC

j_gene: TRBJ1-6
abundance: few
v_gene: TRBV6-5
d_gene: .
CDR3aa: CASSRLGNSPLHF
CDR3nt: TGTGCCAGCTCGCGGTTGGGTAATTCACCCCTCCACTTT

j_gene: TRBJ1-6
abundance: .
v_gene: TRBV9
d_gene: TRBD1
CDR3aa: CASSVAGTGLNSPLHF
CDR3nt: TGTGCCAGCAGCGTGGCCGGGACAGGGCTTAATTCACCCCTCCACTTT

j_gene: TRBJ2-2
abundance: .
v_gene: TRBV5-1
d_gene: TRBD1
CDR3aa: CASSLEVRGTGELFF
CDR3nt: TGCGCCAGCAGCTTGGAGGTCAGGGGGACCGGGGAGCTGTTTTTT

j_gene: TRBJ2-7
abundance: .
v_gene: TRBV2
d_gene: TRBD1
CDR3aa: CASSRTGLSYEQYF
CDR3nt: TGTGCCAGCAGTCGGACAGGGCTCTCCTACGAGCAGTACTTC

j_gene: TRBJ2-7
abundance: .
v_gene: TRBV19
d_gene: TRBD1
CDR3aa: CASSTGTGGAYEQYF
CDR3nt: TGTGCCAGTAGTACCGGGACAGGGGGCGCCTACGAGCAGTACTTC

j_gene: TRBJ1-6
abundance: .
v_gene: TRBV9
d_gene: .
CDR3aa: CASSTSYDSPLHF
CDR3nt: TGTGCCAGCAGCACCTCCTACGATTCACCCCTCCACTTT